The T cell receptor (beta chain) under discussion was sequenced for a study of glioma-infiltrating T cells after dendritic cell vaccination. Stated time point: after dendritic cell vaccination, including at tumor progression/relapse. Input was 1.5 to 2.5 ug genomic DNA, or all available if less. TCRdb's copy holds only in-frame clones and misses some; the assay was immunoSEQ multiplex PCR. The data contain 110,000 or so clones, around 90% of them seen just once; the ten biggest clones take up approximately 2.7%. Germline CDR1 is MNHEY and CDR2 is SMNVEV (reference sequence). The CDR3 is 14 residues long. The ends were cut back, 3 bases at V and 2 bases at J, with 11 bases in the middle.

The sample was blood, taken after dendritic cell vaccination. The chain combines TRBV27 with TRBJ2-7; possible D gene TRBD1, 5 bases. This TCR was sampled from a human donor with glioblastoma. DNA for the CDR3: TGTGCCAGCAGTTTCTCCCAGGGCCCCTACGAGCAGTACTTC. Translating it yields CASSFSQGPYEQYF.